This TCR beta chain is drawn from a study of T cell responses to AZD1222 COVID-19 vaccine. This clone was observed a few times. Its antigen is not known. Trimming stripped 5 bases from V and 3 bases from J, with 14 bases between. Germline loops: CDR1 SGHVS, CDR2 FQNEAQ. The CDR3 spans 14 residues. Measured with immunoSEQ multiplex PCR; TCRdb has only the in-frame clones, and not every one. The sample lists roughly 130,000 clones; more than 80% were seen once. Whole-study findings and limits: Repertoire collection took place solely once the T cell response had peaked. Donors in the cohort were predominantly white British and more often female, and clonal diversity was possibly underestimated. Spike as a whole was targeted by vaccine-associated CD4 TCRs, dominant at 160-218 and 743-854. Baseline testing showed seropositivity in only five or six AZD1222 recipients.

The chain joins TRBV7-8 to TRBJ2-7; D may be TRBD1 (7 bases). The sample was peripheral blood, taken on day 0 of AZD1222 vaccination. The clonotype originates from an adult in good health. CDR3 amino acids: CASSGRQGGYEQYF. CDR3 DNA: TGTGCCAGCAGCGGTAGACAGGGAGGCTACGAGCAGTACTTC.